This T cell receptor beta chain was documented in a study of patients and donors after allogeneic stem cell transplantation. The CDR3 length is 17 residues. From germline, CDR1 is MNHEY and CDR2 SVGEGT. V was clipped by 2 bases and J by 9 bases; unmatched bases: 11. TCRdb re-analysed the RT-PCR reads in MiXCR, keeping a single row per CDR3 protein. The sample lists some 150,000 distinct CDR3 sequences, over 30% occurring once. The sample taken for sequencing was blood, either unsorted or a sorted T cell fraction (not recorded which). The TCR sequence derives from a human donor who was either an allogeneic HSCT recipient or a stem cell or donor lymphocyte infusion donor (not recorded which). It is not recorded whose cells these are; they may come from a transplant donor. This sequence joins TRBV6-2 or TRBV6-3 and TRBJ2-1; 12 bases are shared with TRBD2. CDR3 nucleotide sequence: TGTGCCAGCAGTTACCGCCGACTAGCGGGGGCTTCCAGTGAGCAGTTCTTC. This gives the protein CASSYRRLAGASSEQFF.